This T cell receptor beta chain was recovered during a study of blood T cell repertoires in COVID-19. Overall study context: Nucleic acid was either cDNA or gDNA, and it came from T cells, B-cell-depleted T cells, or PBMCs.

TCRdb's table, derived via immunoSEQ multiplex PCR, lists solely in-frame clones and lacks some. The table shows approximately 300,000 clones, with around 90% occurring only once. This clone was found once. Sequenced input: peripheral blood. The TCR originated in a man aged 18 to 29 who had recovered from COVID-19.

CDR3 sequence reads: CASSSRATDTQYF. The CDR3, as DNA: TGTGCCAGCTCGAGCCGCGCGACAGATACGCAGTATTTT. The gene calls are TRBV9 and TRBJ2-3; D ambiguous. Germline V lookup: CDR1 SGDLS, CDR2 YYNGEE. V was pared by 7 bases and J by 3 bases, with 12 bases between. The CDR3 is 13 residues long.